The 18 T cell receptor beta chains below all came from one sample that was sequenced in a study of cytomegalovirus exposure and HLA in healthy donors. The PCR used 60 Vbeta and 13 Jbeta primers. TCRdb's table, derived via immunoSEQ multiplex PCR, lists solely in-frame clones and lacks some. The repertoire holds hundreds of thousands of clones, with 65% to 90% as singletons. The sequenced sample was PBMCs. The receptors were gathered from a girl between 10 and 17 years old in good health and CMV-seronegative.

CDR3 sequence reads: CASSPSFGGLGETQYF. CDR3 nucleotides: TGCGCCAGCAGCCCATCATTCGGGGGGTTAGGTGAGACCCAGTACTTC. The V and J genes are TRBV4-3 and TRBJ2-5; TRBD2 matches 7 bases. This CDR3 is 16 amino acids long. CDR1 and CDR2 from the germline V gene are LGHNA and YSLEER. V shed 4 bases, J shed 5 bases, and the junction held 13 bases outside the gene matches.

The CDR3: CASSAGQGVAGELFF. CDR3 DNA: TGTGCCAGCAGCGCAGGACAGGGGGTTGCCGGGGAGCTGTTTTTT. The rearrangement links TRBV6-4 to TRBJ2-2, with 10 bases lining up with TRBD1. The germline CDR1 and CDR2 sequences are MRHNA and SNTAGT. The ends lost 6 bases at V and 6 bases at J; junction bases unmatched: 7. The CDR3 sequence is 15 residues long.

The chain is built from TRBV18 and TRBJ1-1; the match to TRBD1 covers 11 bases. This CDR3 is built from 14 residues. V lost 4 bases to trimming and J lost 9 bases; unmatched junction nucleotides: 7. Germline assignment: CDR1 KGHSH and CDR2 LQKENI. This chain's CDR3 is CASSRGQGAHQAFF. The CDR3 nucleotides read TGTGCCAGCTCACGCGGACAGGGGGCGCATCAAGCTTTCTTT.

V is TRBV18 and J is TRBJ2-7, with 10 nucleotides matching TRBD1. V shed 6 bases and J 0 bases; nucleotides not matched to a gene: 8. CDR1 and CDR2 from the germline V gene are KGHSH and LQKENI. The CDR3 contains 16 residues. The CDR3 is CASSPETGGGSYEQYF. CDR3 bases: TGTGCCAGCTCGCCCGAGACAGGGGGCGGCTCCTACGAGCAGTACTTC. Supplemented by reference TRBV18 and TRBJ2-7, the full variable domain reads NAGVMQNPRHLVRRRGQEARLRCSPMKGHSHVYWYRQLPEEGLKFMVYLQKENIIDESGMPKERFSAEFPKEGPSILRIQQVVRGDSAAYFCASSPETGGGSYEQYFGPGTRLTVT.

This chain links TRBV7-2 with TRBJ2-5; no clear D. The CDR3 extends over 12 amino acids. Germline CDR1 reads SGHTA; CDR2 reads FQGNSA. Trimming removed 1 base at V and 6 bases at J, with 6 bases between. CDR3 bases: TGTGCCAGCAGCTTAGAGCTTCAGACCCAGTACTTC. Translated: CASSLELQTQYF.

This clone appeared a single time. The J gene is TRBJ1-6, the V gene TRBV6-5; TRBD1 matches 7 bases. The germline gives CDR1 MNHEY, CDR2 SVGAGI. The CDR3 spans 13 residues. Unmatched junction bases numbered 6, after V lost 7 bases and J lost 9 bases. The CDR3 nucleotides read TGTGCCAGCACCCTCAGACAGGGTTCACCCCTCCACTTT. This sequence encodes CASTLRQGSPLHF.

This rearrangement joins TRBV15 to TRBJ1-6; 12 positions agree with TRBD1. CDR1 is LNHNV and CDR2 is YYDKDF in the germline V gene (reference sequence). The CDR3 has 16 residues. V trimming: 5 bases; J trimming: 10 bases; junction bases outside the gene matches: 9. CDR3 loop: CATSRGRGQGASPLHF. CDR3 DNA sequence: TGTGCCACCAGCCGCGGGAGGGGACAGGGGGCATCACCCCTCCACTTT.

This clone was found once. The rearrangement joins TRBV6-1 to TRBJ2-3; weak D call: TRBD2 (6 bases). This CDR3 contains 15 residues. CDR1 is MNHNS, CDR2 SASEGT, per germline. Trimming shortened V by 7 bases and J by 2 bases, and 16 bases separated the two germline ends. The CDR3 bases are TGTGCCAGCACGGTGGACTATCCCCACACAGATACGCAGTATTTT. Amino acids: CASTVDYPHTDTQYF.

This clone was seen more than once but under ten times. The CDR3 region is CAISESSDNEQFF. DNA for the CDR3: TGTGCCATCAGTGAGTCGAGCGACAATGAGCAGTTCTTC. V usage is TRBV10-3 and J usage is TRBJ2-1, with D hard to call. V lost 0 bases and J 5 bases, leaving 5 bases between the germline ends. Germline V gene sequence: CDR1 ENHRY, CDR2 SYGVKD. The length of the CDR3 is 13 residues.

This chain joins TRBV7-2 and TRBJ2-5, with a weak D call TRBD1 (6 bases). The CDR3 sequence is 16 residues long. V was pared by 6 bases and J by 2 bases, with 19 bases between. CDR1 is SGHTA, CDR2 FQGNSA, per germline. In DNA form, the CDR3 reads TGTGCCAGCAGATCGAAATCAGGGGAGTGGCAAGAGACCCAGTACTTC. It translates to CASRSKSGEWQETQYF.

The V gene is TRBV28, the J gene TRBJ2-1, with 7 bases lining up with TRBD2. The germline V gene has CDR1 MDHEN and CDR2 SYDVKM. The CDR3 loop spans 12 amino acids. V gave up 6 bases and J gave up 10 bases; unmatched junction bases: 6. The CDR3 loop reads CASSPPAGEQFF. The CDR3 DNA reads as TGTGCCAGCAGCCCACCAGCGGGGGAGCAGTTCTTC. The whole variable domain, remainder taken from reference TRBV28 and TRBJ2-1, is DVKVTQSSRYLVKRTGEKVFLECVQDMDHENMFWYRQDPGLGLRLIYFSYDVKMKEKGDIPEGYSVSREKKERFSLILESASTNQTSMYLCASSPPAGEQFFGPGTRLTVL.

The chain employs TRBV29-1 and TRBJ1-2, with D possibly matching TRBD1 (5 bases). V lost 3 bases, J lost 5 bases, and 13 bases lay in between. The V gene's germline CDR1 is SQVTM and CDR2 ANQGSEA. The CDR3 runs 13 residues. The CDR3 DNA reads TGCAGCGTTGAGCGGGGGACCACGTATGGCTACACCTTC. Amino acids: CSVERGTTYGYTF.

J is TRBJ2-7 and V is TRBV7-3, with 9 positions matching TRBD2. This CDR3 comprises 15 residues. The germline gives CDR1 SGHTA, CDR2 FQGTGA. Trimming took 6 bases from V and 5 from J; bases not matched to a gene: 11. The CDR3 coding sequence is TGTGCCAGCAGACCCCTTCTAGCGGGGATTAACGAGCAGTACTTC. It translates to CASRPLLAGINEQYF.

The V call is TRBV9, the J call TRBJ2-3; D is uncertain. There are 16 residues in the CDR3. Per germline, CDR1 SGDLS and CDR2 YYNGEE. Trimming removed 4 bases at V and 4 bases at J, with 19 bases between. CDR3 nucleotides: TGTGCCAGCAGCTCCCTCGATTATAGAATCTCAGATACGCAGTATTTT. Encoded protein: CASSSLDYRISDTQYF. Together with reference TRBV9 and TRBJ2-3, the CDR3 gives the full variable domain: DSGVTQTPKHLITATGQRVTLRCSPRSGDLSVYWYQQSLDQGLQFLIQYYNGEERAKGNILERFSAQQFPDLHSELNLSSLELGDSALYFCASSSLDYRISDTQYFGPGTRLTVL.

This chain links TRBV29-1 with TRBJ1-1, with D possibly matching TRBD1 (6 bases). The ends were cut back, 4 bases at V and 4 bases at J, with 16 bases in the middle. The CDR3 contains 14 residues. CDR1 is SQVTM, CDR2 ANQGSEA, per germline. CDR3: CSVAPGTRTTEAFF. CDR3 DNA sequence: TGCAGCGTTGCCCCCGGGACACGGACCACTGAAGCTTTCTTT.

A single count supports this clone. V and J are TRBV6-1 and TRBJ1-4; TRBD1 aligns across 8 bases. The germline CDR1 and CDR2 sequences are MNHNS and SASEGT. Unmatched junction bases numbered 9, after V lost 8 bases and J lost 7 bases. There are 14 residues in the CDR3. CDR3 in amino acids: CASSPDRGTEKLFF. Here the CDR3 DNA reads TGTGCCAGCTCTCCCGACAGGGGTACTGAAAAACTGTTTTTT.

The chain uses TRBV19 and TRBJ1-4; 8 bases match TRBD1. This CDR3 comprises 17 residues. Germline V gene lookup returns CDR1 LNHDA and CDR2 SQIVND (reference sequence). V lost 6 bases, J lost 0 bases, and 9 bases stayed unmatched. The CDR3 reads CASSPDRVGATNEKLFF. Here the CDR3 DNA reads TGTGCCAGTAGCCCGGACAGGGTGGGTGCAACTAATGAAAAACTGTTTTTT.

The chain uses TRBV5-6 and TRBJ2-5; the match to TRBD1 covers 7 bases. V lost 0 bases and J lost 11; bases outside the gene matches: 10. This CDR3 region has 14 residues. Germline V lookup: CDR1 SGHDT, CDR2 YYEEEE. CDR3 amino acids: CASSLGGTVMMQYF. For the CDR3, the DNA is TGTGCCAGCAGCTTGGGGGGGACAGTAATGATGCAGTACTTC.